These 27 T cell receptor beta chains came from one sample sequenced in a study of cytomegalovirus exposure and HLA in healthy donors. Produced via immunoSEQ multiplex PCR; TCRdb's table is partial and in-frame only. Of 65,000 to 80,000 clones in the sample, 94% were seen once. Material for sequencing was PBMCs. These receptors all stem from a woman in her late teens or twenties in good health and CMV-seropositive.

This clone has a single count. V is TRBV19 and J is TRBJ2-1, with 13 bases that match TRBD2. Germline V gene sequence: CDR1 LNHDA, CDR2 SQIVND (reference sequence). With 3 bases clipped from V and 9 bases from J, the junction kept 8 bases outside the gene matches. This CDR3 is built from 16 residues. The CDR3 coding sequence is TGTGCCAGTAGTATCGGACTAGCGGGAGAACAGGTTGAGCAGTTCTTC. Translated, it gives CASSIGLAGEQVEQFF.

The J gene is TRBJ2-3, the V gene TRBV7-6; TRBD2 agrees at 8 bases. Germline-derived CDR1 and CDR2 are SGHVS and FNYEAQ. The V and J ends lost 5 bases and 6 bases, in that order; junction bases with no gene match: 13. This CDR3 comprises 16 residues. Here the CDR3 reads CASSDRGGTRVDTQYF. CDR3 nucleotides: TGTGCCAGCAGCGACCGGGGTGGGACTAGAGTCGATACGCAGTATTTT.

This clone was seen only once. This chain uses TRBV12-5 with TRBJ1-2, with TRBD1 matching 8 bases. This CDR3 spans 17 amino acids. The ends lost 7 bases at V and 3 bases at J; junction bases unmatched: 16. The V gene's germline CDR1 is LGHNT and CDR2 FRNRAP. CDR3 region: CASVPATATGDDYGYTF. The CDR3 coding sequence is TGTGCTAGTGTCCCGGCCACCGCGACAGGGGACGACTATGGCTACACCTTC.

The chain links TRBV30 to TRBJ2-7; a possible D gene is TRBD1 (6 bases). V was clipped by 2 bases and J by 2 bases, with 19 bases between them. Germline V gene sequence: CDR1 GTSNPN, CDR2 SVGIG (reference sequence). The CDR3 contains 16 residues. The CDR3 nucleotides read TGTGCCTGGAGTTCCCCCAAGAGAGACAGGACCTACGAGCAGTACTTC. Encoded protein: CAWSSPKRDRTYEQYF.

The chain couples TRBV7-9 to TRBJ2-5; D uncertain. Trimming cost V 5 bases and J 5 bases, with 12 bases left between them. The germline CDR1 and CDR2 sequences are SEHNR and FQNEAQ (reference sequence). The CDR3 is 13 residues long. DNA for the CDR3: TGTGCCAGCAGCCGCGGAGTCGGTGAGACCCAGTACTTC. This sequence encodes CASSRGVGETQYF.

The CDR3 sequence: CASSPQGPQEQFF. CDR3 bases: TGTGCCAGCAGCCCCCAGGGGCCTCAGGAGCAGTTCTTC. The V and J genes are TRBV7-9 and TRBJ2-1, with D maybe TRBD1 (6 bases). Looked up from germline, CDR1 is SEHNR and CDR2 is FQNEAQ (reference sequence). This CDR3 is built from 13 residues. V was pared by 5 bases and J by 10 bases, with 15 bases between.

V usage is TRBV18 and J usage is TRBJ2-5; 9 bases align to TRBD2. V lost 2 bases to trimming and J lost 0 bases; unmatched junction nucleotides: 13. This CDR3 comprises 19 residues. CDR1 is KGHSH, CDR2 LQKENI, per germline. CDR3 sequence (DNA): TGTGCCAGCTCACCATCGAGGCTAGCGGGGCGAAACCACCAAGAGACCCAGTACTTC. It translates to CASSPSRLAGRNHQETQYF.

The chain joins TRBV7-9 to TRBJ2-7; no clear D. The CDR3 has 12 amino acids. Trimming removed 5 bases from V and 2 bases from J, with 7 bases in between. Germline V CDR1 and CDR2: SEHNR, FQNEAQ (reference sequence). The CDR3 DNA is TGTGCCAGCAGCGGGCCTACCTACGAGCAGTACTTC. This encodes CASSGPTYEQYF.

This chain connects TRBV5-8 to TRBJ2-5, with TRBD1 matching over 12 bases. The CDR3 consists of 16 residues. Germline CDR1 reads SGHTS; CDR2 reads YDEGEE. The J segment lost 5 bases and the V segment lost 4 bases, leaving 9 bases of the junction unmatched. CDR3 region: CASSPGQGAEYETQYF. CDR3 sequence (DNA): TGTGCCAGCAGCCCGGGACAGGGGGCAGAATATGAGACCCAGTACTTC.

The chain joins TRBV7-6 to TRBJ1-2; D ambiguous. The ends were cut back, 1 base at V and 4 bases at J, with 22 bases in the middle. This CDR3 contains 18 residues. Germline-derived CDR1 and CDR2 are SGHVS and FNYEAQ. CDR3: CASSLGSGLGRWFYGYTF. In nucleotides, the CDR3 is TGTGCCAGCAGCTTAGGAAGTGGTTTGGGCCGCTGGTTCTATGGCTACACCTTC.

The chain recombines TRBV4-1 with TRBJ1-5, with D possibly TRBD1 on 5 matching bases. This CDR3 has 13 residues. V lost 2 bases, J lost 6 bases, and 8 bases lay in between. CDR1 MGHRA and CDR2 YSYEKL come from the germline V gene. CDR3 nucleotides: TGCGCCAGCAGCCAAAGGGGCGGTCAGCCCCAGCATTTT. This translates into CASSQRGGQPQHF.

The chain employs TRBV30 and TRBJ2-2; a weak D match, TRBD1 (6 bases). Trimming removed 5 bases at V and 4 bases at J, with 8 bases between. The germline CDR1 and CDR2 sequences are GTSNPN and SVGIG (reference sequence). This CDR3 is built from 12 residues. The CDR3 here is CAWQGGTGELFF. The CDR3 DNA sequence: TGTGCCTGGCAAGGGGGCACCGGGGAGCTGTTTTTT.

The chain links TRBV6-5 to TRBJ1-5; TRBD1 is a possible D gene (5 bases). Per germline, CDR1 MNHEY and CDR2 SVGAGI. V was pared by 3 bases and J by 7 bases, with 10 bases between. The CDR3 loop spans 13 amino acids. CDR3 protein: CASSYTGGQPQHF. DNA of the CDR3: TGTGCCAGCAGTTATACGGGGGGGCAGCCCCAGCATTTT.

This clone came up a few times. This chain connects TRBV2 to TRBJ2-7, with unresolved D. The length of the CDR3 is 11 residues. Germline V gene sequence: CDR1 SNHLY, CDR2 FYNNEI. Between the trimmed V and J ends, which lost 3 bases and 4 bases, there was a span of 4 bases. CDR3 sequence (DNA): TGTGCCAGCAGTGACGTATACGAGCAGTACTTC. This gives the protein CASSDVYEQYF. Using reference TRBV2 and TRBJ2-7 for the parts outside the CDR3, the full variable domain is EPEVTQTPSHQVTQMGQEVILRCVPISNHLYFYWYRQILGQKVEFLVSFYNNEISEKSEIFDDQFSVERPDGSNFTLKIRSTKLEDSAMYFCASSDVYEQYFGPGTRLTVT.

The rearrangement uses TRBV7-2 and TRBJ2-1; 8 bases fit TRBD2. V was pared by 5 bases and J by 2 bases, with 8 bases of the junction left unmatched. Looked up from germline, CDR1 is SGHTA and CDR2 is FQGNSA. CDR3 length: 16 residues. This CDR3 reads CASSLGRGATYNEQFF. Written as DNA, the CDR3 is TGTGCCAGCAGCCTTGGGCGGGGGGCGACCTACAATGAGCAGTTCTTC.

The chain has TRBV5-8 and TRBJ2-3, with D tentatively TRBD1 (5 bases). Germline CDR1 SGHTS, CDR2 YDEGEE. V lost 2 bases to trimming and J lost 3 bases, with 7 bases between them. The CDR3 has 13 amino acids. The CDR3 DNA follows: TGTGCCAGCAGCTTTAGGGGAACAGATACGCAGTATTTT. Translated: CASSFRGTDTQYF.

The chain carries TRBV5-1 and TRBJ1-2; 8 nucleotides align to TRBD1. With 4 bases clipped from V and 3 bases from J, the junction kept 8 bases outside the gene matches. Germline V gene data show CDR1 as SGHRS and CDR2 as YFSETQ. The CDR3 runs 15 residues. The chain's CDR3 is CASSLQGQADYGYTF. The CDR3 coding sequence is TGCGCCAGCAGCCTCCAGGGACAGGCGGACTATGGCTACACCTTC. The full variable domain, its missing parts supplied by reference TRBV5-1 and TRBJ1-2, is KAGVTQTPRYLIKTRGQQVTLSCSPISGHRSVSWYQQTPGQGLQFLFEYFSETQRNKGNFPGRFSGRQFSNSRSEMNVSTLELGDSALYLCASSLQGQADYGYTFGSGTRLTVV.

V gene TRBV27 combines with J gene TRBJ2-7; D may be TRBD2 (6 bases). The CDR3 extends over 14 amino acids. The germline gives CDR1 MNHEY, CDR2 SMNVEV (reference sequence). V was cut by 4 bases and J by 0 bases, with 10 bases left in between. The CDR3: CASSWAGSSYEQYF. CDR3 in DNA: TGTGCCAGCAGTTGGGCGGGGAGCTCCTACGAGCAGTACTTC.

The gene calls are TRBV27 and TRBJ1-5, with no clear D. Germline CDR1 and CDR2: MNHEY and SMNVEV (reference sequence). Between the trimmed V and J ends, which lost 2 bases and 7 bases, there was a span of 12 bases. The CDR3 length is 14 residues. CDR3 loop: CASSLKGGVQPQHF. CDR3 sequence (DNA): TGTGCCAGCAGTTTAAAGGGCGGGGTCCAGCCCCAGCATTTT.

CDR3 residues: CASRSGHTANYEQYF. The CDR3 nucleotides are TGTGCCAGCAGGAGCGGGCACACCGCAAATTACGAGCAGTACTTC. The chain uses TRBV2 and TRBJ2-7; maybe TRBD2 (6 bases). The V end lost 6 bases, the J end lost 4 bases, and 19 bases lay between the germline ends. CDR1 is SNHLY, CDR2 FYNNEI, per germline. This CDR3 region has 15 residues.

CDR3 nucleotides: TGCGCCAGCAGCCAAGATCGGGCCCGAGGGACCGGGGAGCTGTTTTTT. It codes for CASSQDRARGTGELFF. This chain links TRBV4-3 with TRBJ2-2; perhaps TRBD2 as D (5 bases). Per the germline V gene, CDR1 is LGHNA and CDR2 is YSLEER. V was shortened by 0 bases and J by 5 bases, with 13 bases between the two germline ends. The CDR3 is made up of 16 amino acids.

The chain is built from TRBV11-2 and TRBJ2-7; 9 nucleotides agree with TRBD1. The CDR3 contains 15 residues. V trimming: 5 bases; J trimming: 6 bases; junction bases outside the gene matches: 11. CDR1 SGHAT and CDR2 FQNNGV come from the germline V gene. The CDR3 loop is CASSGGGTGTIEQYF. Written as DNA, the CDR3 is TGTGCCAGCAGCGGGGGGGGGACAGGGACCATCGAGCAGTACTTC.

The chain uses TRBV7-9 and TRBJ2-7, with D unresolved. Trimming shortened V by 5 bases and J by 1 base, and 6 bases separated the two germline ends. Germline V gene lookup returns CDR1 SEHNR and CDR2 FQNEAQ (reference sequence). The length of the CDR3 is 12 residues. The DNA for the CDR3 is TGTGCCAGCAGCCCCGTTTCCTACGAGCAGTACTTC. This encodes CASSPVSYEQYF.

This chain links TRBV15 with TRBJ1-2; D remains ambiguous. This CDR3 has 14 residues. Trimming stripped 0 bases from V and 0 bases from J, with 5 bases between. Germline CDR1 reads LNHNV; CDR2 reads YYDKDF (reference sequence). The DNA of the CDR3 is TGTGCCACCAGCAGAGATCTCCCTAACTATGGCTACACCTTC. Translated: CATSRDLPNYGYTF.

The CDR3 DNA reads as TGTGCCACCAAGGACAGGGTGTCCTACAATGAGCAGTTCTTC. This encodes CATKDRVSYNEQFF. The chain joins TRBV7-8 to TRBJ2-1, with 8 bases matching TRBD1. Trimming cost V 10 bases and J 1 base; bases outside gene matches: 6. In germline, CDR1 is SGHVS, CDR2 FQNEAQ. The CDR3 spans 14 residues.

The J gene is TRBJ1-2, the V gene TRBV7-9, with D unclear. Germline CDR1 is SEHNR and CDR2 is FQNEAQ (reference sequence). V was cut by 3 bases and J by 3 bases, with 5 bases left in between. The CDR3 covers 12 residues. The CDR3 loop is CASSFTDYGYTF. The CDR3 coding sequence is TGTGCCAGCAGCTTCACGGACTATGGCTACACCTTC.

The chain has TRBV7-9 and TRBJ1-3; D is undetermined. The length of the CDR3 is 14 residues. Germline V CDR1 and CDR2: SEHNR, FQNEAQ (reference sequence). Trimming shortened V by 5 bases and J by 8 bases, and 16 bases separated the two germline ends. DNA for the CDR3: TGTGCCAGCAGCCGGACCTCCGAGGGAGACACCATATATTTT. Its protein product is CASSRTSEGDTIYF.